The present T cell receptor beta chain was sequenced within a study of response to subunit inactivated influenza vaccine. Concerning this clonotype itself: The antigen is undetermined.

The study, taken as a whole, reports: There was a suggestion from the authors that each seasonal influenza vaccination recruits few new T cells.

TCRdb reprocessed the RT-PCR reads via MiXCR and lists one record per CDR3 protein. The repertoire holds approximately 500,000 distinct CDR3 sequences, over 10% seen once, with about 12% in the top ten. Per the germline V gene, CDR1 is LNHDA and CDR2 is SQIVND (reference sequence). The CDR3 is 14 residues long. V dropped 5 bases and J dropped 9; count of bases not matched to a gene: 9. The chain has TRBV19 and TRBJ2-4; TRBD2 agrees at 8 bases. The sequence was collected from a man aged 45-60 years who received an inactivated influenza vaccine. Here the sequenced sample was PBMCs from blood, taken roughly 48 days after vaccination. The CDR3 here is CASSPRGGPGIQYF. The CDR3 nucleotides read TGTGCCAGTAGTCCACGCGGGGGGCCCGGCATTCAGTACTTC. Looking up the rest from reference TRBV19 and TRBJ2-4 gives the full variable domain: DGGITQSPKYLFRKEGQNVTLSCEQNLNHDAMYWYRQDPGQGLRLIYYSQIVNDFQKGDIAEGYSVSREKKESFPLTVTSAQKNPTAFYLCASSPRGGPGIQYFGAGTRLSVL.